Below are 16 T cell receptor beta chains sequenced from a single sample in a study of Graves' ophthalmopathy and Graves' hyperthyroidism. Amplification of TCR beta CDR3 regions used RNA transcripts. Investigators did first-round RT-PCR with HTBI primers, then second-round multiplex PCR. From the multiplex PCR reads, TCRdb called clonotypes with MiXCR, one entry per CDR3 protein. Of about 400,000 distinct CDR3 sequences in the sample, roughly 14% are singletons; the top ten hold around 6.6%. Sequencing was performed on peripheral blood. The receptors derive from a woman younger than 30 with stable Graves' hyperthyroidism.

This clonotype was observed at least ten times. The V call is TRBV6-1, the J call TRBJ2-5; perhaps TRBD1 as D (5 bases). V lost 8 bases and J lost 7, with 11 bases in between. Germline V gene lookup returns CDR1 MNHNS and CDR2 SASEGT. The CDR3 has 11 amino acids. The CDR3 bases are TGTGCCAGCGAGGCCCAGGGGACCCAGTACTTC. This translates into CASEAQGTQYF.

This clonotype was seen many times. This sequence joins TRBV5-1 and TRBJ2-5; D not certain. There are 14 residues in the CDR3. Trimming cost V 2 bases and J 2 bases, with 10 bases left between them. Germline-derived CDR1 and CDR2 are SGHRS and YFSETQ. The CDR3 region is CASSFGEIQETQYF. The CDR3 DNA follows: TGCGCCAGCAGCTTCGGCGAGATACAAGAGACCCAGTACTTC.

This clonotype has a count of ten or more. The chain has TRBV6-2 or TRBV6-3 and TRBJ1-1; D remains ambiguous. Trimming pared 8 bases from V and 1 base from J, leaving 11 bases between. The germline V gene has CDR1 MNHEY and CDR2 SVGEGT. This CDR3 spans 13 amino acids. Here the CDR3 DNA reads TGTGCCAGCGTGGAGGTGGGGAACACTGAAGCTTTCTTT. Protein: CASVEVGNTEAFF.

The gene calls are TRBV24-1 and TRBJ1-1, with 7 bases matching TRBD1. J was trimmed by 4 bases and V by 4 bases; bases with no gene match: 8. The CDR3 loop spans 15 amino acids. Germline V lookup: CDR1 KGHDR, CDR2 SFDVKD. The chain's CDR3 is CATSDSRTGRTEAFF. DNA of the CDR3: TGTGCCACCAGTGACTCTCGGACAGGACGCACTGAAGCTTTCTTT.

This clonotype was recorded at least ten times. This chain joins TRBV15 and TRBJ2-4, with D possibly being TRBD2 (5 bases). V lost 0 bases and J lost 0, with 15 bases in between. The CDR3 sequence is 18 residues long. CDR1 LNHNV and CDR2 YYDKDF come from the germline V gene (reference sequence). In nucleotides, the CDR3 is TGTGCCACCAGCAGAGATGTAGGCGGGTCACTAGCCAAAAACATTCAGTACTTC. As protein: CATSRDVGGSLAKNIQYF.

The gene calls are TRBV24-1 and TRBJ1-5; no firm D call. This CDR3 has 13 amino acids. The germline V gene has CDR1 KGHDR and CDR2 SFDVKD. V was pared by 12 bases and J by 4 bases, with 15 bases between. The DNA of the CDR3 is TGTGCCGTCCGGGGTGGGTGGAATCAGCCCCAGCATTTT. Its translation is CAVRGGWNQPQHF.

This clonotype was detected many times. The chain combines TRBV25-1 with TRBJ1-2, with TRBD1 as a possible D gene (6 bases). V dropped 5 bases and J dropped 7 bases, with 17 bases sitting between them. Germline V gives CDR1 MGHDK, CDR2 SYGVNS. The CDR3 is 14 amino acids. The CDR3 sequence: CASSPDRGDPGYTF. The CDR3 DNA follows: TGTGCCAGCAGTCCCGATAGGGGGGACCCTGGCTACACCTTC.

The genes are TRBV4-1 and TRBJ1-5, with D possibly being TRBD1 (5 bases). CDR1 and CDR2 from the germline V gene are MGHRA and YSYEKL. This CDR3 has 14 residues. V was pared by 8 bases and J by 9 bases, with 20 bases between. CDR3 sequence: CASSGGTPGRPQHF. The CDR3 coding sequence is TGCGCCAGCTCGGGCGGGACTCCGGGGCGGCCCCAGCATTTT.

This clonotype was seen many times. The chain employs TRBV20-1 and TRBJ2-5, with D unresolved. V was cut by 0 bases and J by 0 bases, with 11 bases left in between. Germline V gene lookup returns CDR1 DFQATT and CDR2 SNEGSKA (reference sequence). The CDR3 loop spans 15 amino acids. As DNA, the CDR3 is TGCAGTGCTAGAGAGGATCTAACGTACCAAGAGACCCAGTACTTC. Its translation: CSAREDLTYQETQYF.

The genes are TRBV3-1 and TRBJ2-7; tentative D call: TRBD2 (5 bases). V lost 5 bases and J 2 bases, leaving 13 bases between the germline ends. CDR1 is LGHDT, CDR2 YNNKEL, per germline (reference sequence). The CDR3 has 14 amino acids. The CDR3 loop is CASSGREGAYEQYF. CDR3 sequence (DNA): TGTGCCAGCAGCGGGCGAGAGGGAGCCTACGAGCAGTACTTC.

This clonotype was found many times. The chain combines TRBV4-1 with TRBJ2-7; D unclear. Germline V gene sequence: CDR1 MGHRA, CDR2 YSYEKL. This CDR3 has 15 residues. Trimming removed 0 bases from V and 0 bases from J, with 9 bases in between. The CDR3 DNA follows: TGCGCCAGCAGCCAAGATCACACCGCCTCCTACGAGCAGTACTTC. This encodes CASSQDHTASYEQYF.

This clonotype was seen repeatedly, ten times or more. The gene calls are TRBV20-1 and TRBJ2-5, with D uncertain. CDR1 DFQATT and CDR2 SNEGSKA come from the germline V gene (reference sequence). This CDR3 contains 14 residues. Trimming removed 0 bases at V and 1 base at J, with 9 bases between. This chain's CDR3 is CSARDSRLQETQYF. CDR3 nucleotides: TGCAGTGCTAGAGATAGTAGACTCCAAGAGACCCAGTACTTC.

The chain is built from TRBV11-3 and TRBJ1-1; 8 bases align to TRBD1. The trim removed 7 bases at V and 0 bases at J, leaving 7 bases unmatched. The germline CDR1 and CDR2 sequences are SGHNT and YENEEA. The CDR3 runs 15 residues. CDR3 bases: TGTGCCAGCATCAGAACAGGGGGGCTGAACACTGAAGCTTTCTTT. This gives the protein CASIRTGGLNTEAFF.

This clonotype occurred a few times. V is TRBV19 and J is TRBJ1-5, with TRBD1 identical over 7 bases. With V trimmed by 8 bases and J by 4 bases, 5 bases remained unmatched. CDR3 length equals 13 residues. Germline V gene lookup returns CDR1 LNHDA and CDR2 SQIVND (reference sequence). The CDR3 nucleotides are TGTGCCAGTTCAGGGGGTTGGAATCAGCCCCAGCATTTT. Its translation is CASSGGWNQPQHF. The full variable domain, rest sourced from reference TRBV19 and TRBJ1-5, is DGGITQSPKYLFRKEGQNVTLSCEQNLNHDAMYWYRQDPGQGLRLIYYSQIVNDFQKGDIAEGYSVSREKKESFPLTVTSAQKNPTAFYLCASSGGWNQPQHFGDGTRLSIL.

This clonotype has ten or more counts. The chain links TRBV12-3 or TRBV12-4 to TRBJ1-5; 9 bases align to TRBD1. CDR3 length: 15 residues. V was pared by 6 bases and J by 4 bases, with 7 bases of the junction left unmatched. The CDR3 loop is CASSGQGTINQPQHF. The CDR3 DNA sequence: TGTGCCAGCAGCGGACAGGGGACAATAAATCAGCCCCAGCATTTT.

The V and J genes are TRBV19 and TRBJ2-7; TRBD1 is a possible D gene (5 bases). CDR1 LNHDA and CDR2 SQIVND come from the germline V gene (reference sequence). V was clipped by 3 bases and J by 1 base, with 10 bases between them. CDR3 length equals 14 residues. The CDR3, as DNA: TGTGCCAGTAGTATGAGGCAGGGATCCTACGAGCAGTACTTC. This sequence encodes CASSMRQGSYEQYF. Full variable domain (rest looked up from reference TRBV19 and TRBJ2-7): DGGITQSPKYLFRKEGQNVTLSCEQNLNHDAMYWYRQDPGQGLRLIYYSQIVNDFQKGDIAEGYSVSREKKESFPLTVTSAQKNPTAFYLCASSMRQGSYEQYFGPGTRLTVT.